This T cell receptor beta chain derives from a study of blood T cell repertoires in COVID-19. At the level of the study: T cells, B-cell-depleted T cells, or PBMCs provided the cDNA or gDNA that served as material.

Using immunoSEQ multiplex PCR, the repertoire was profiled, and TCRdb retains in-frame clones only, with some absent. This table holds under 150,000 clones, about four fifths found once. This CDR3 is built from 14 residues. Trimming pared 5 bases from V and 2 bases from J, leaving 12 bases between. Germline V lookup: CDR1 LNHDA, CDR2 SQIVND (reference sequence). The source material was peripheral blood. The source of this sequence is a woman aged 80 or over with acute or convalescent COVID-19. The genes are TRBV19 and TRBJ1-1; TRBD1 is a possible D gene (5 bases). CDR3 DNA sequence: TGTGCCAGTAGTCGTAACAGGAAAAACACTGAAGCTTTCTTT. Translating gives CASSRNRKNTEAFF.